This passage covers 19 T cell receptor beta chains from one sample sequenced in a study of blood T cells in healthy people across ages. Through a sample-barcoded 5' primer and a J-beta primer mix, a second PCR was run for 7 to 11 cycles. TCRdb re-analysed the 5' RACE reads in MiXCR, keeping a single row per CDR3 protein. The top ten hold roughly 3.7% of the sample, which has over 600,000 distinct CDR3 sequences, around 20% seen once. The source material was blood. All receptors derive from a man aged 65 to 85 in good health.

V and J are TRBV27 and TRBJ2-5; D may be TRBD2 (5 bases). V gave up 5 bases and J gave up 9 bases, with 16 bases separating them. Germline CDR1 reads MNHEY; CDR2 reads SMNVEV (reference sequence). The CDR3 is 13 amino acids. The CDR3 spells CASSLRVFGAQYF. The DNA of the CDR3 is TGTGCCAGCAGTCTAAGAGTCTTCGGGGCCCAGTACTTC.

J is TRBJ2-2 and V is TRBV7-2; D is perhaps TRBD1 or TRBD2 (5 bases each). Trimming took off 3 bases at V and 6 bases at J, with 14 bases between the two ends. The germline gives CDR1 SGHTA, CDR2 FQGNSA. The CDR3 is made up of 15 amino acids. CDR3 nucleotides: TGTGCCAGCAGCTTTATGGGGGATAGCTCCGGGGAGCTGTTTTTT. Translation gives CASSFMGDSSGELFF.

This chain joins TRBV6-1 and TRBJ1-2; D not resolved. V dropped 1 base and J dropped 4 bases, with 7 bases sitting between them. Germline V lookup: CDR1 MNHNS, CDR2 SASEGT. The CDR3 is 13 residues long. CDR3 sequence: CASSEEAAYGYTF. The DNA for the CDR3 is TGTGCCAGCAGTGAAGAGGCGGCCTATGGCTACACCTTC.

V and J are TRBV20-1 and TRBJ1-2; D gene uncertain. Per the germline V gene, CDR1 is DFQATT and CDR2 is SNEGSKA (reference sequence). V lost 3 bases, J lost 5 bases, and 10 bases lay in between. This CDR3 is built from 12 residues. CDR3 bases: TGCAGTGCTAGTTGGGATGGGTATGGCTACACCTTC. This gives the protein CSASWDGYGYTF.

The chain is built from TRBV5-1 and TRBJ2-5; TRBD2 agrees at 14 bases. Looked up from germline, CDR1 is SGHRS and CDR2 is YFSETQ. The trim removed 1 base at V and 4 bases at J, leaving 3 bases unmatched. CDR3 length: 16 amino acids. DNA for the CDR3: TGCGCCAGCAGCTTGCTGGGACTAGCGGGAGCAGAGACCCAGTACTTC. This gives the protein CASSLLGLAGAETQYF.

The chain uses TRBV29-1 and TRBJ2-3; D not certain. V lost 1 base to trimming and J lost 0 bases, with 11 bases between them. The CDR3 is made up of 15 amino acids. The germline gives CDR1 SQVTM, CDR2 ANQGSEA. CDR3: CSVEVWGSSTDTQYF. CDR3 nucleotide sequence: TGCAGCGTTGAAGTGTGGGGTTCTAGCACAGATACGCAGTATTTT.

The chain is built from TRBV29-1 and TRBJ2-7; possibly TRBD1 for D (5 bases). V lost 7 bases and J lost 3, with 16 bases in between. The CDR3 extends over 13 amino acids. Germline V CDR1 and CDR2: SQVTM, ANQGSEA. For the CDR3, the DNA is TGCAGCGCCCTGGCGGACACACTCTACGAGCAGTACTTC. Translation: CSALADTLYEQYF.

This clonotype was detected a few times. This rearrangement joins TRBV27 to TRBJ2-2, with D possibly called TRBD1 or TRBD2 (7 bases each). Trimming left V 0 bases short and J 4 bases short, with 9 bases between. This CDR3 spans 15 amino acids. CDR1 MNHEY and CDR2 SMNVEV come from the germline V gene (reference sequence). The DNA for the CDR3 is TGTGCCAGCAGTTTATCCAGGGGGGGCACCGGGGAGCTGTTTTTT. This sequence encodes CASSLSRGGTGELFF.

This clonotype has more than one count but fewer than ten. V gene TRBV24-1 combines with J gene TRBJ2-1; D perhaps matches TRBD1 (6 bases). The J call may be faulty, since TRBJ2-7 better matches the DNA end. Germline CDR1 and CDR2: KGHDR and SFDVKD. The CDR3 is 13 amino acids. The CDR3 loop is CATRTGGSYEQYF. CDR3 coding DNA: TGTGCCACCAGGACAGGAGGCTCCTACGAGCAGTACTTC.

V and J are TRBV6-1 and TRBJ1-2, with 8 bases identical to TRBD1. The CDR3 is 13 residues long. The ends lost 7 bases at V and 6 bases at J; junction bases unmatched: 7. Germline V lookup: CDR1 MNHNS, CDR2 SASEGT. The CDR3 DNA is TGTGCCAGCACGCGGACAGGGCGAGATGGCTACACCTTC. Protein: CASTRTGRDGYTF.

This clonotype was observed a handful of times. The chain has TRBV20-1 and TRBJ1-5, with D possibly being TRBD1 (5 bases). This CDR3 has 17 residues. Trimming cost V 1 base and J 5 bases, with 21 bases left between them. Germline CDR1 and CDR2: DFQATT and SNEGSKA (reference sequence). The CDR3 is CSARAHYSWTQDQPQHF. In nucleotides, the CDR3 is TGCAGTGCTAGAGCCCACTATTCCTGGACACAAGATCAGCCCCAGCATTTT.

This sequence joins TRBV6-6 and TRBJ2-7, with D perhaps TRBD1 (5 bases). Germline CDR1 reads MNHNY; CDR2 reads SVGAGI (reference sequence). There are 13 residues in the CDR3. Trimming pared 0 bases from V and 10 bases from J, leaving 13 bases between. The CDR3 reads CASSYSNGATQYF. CDR3 bases: TGTGCCAGCAGTTACTCGAATGGGGCTACCCAGTACTTC.

This clonotype was found a few times. As DNA, the CDR3 is TGTGCCAGCAGCTTAGTAGGGAACCACGAGCAGTACTTC. Its translation: CASSLVGNHEQYF. The V gene is TRBV7-8, the J gene TRBJ2-7, with no clear D. This CDR3 spans 13 amino acids. V was shortened by 1 base and J by 5 bases, with 9 bases between the two germline ends. Germline assignment: CDR1 SGHVS and CDR2 FQNEAQ.

The sample holds a few counts of this clonotype. The chain couples TRBV10-3 to TRBJ2-7; 10 nucleotides agree with TRBD2. Germline V gene data show CDR1 as ENHRY and CDR2 as SYGVKD. Trimming removed 6 bases from V and 1 base from J; junction bases left unmatched: 3. The CDR3 length is 14 residues. The chain's CDR3 is CAIRGTSDSYEQYF. CDR3 sequence (DNA): TGTGCCATCAGGGGGACTAGCGATTCCTACGAGCAGTACTTC.

This clonotype came up a few times. A read error may produce the germline difference seen at one junction end. The chain carries TRBV7-9 and TRBJ1-2; TRBD1 might be the D (5 bases). There are 16 residues in the CDR3. Per the germline V gene, CDR1 is SEHNR and CDR2 is FQNEAQ (reference sequence). The DNA for the CDR3 is TGTGCCAGCATAAAAGACAGAGCGAACCGGAACTGTGGCTACACCTTC. Translated, it gives CASIKDRANRNCGYTF.

The sample holds a few counts of this clonotype. The chain joins TRBV28 to TRBJ2-3; 13 bases line up with TRBD2. The CDR3 extends over 18 amino acids. Germline lookup yields CDR1 MDHEN and CDR2 SYDVKM. The J segment lost 3 bases and the V segment lost 5 bases, leaving 11 bases of the junction unmatched. CDR3 residues: CASSHTSGRARGTDTQYF. DNA of the CDR3: TGTGCCAGCAGTCACACTAGCGGGAGGGCCCGAGGTACAGATACGCAGTATTTT.

This clonotype has just a few counts. CDR3 residues: CASSLFGSEETQYF. CDR3 in DNA: TGTGCCAGCAGCTTATTCGGGTCCGAAGAGACCCAGTACTTC. The chain has TRBV7-9 and TRBJ2-5; D gene unclear. Trimming stripped 2 bases from V and 3 bases from J, with 10 bases between. Germline V gene data show CDR1 as SEHNR and CDR2 as FQNEAQ (reference sequence). There are 14 residues in the CDR3.

Ten or more counts support this clonotype. V and J are TRBV20-1 and TRBJ2-1; D is uncertain. V lost 0 bases, J lost 5 bases, and 11 bases lay in between. Germline CDR1 is DFQATT and CDR2 is SNEGSKA (reference sequence). The CDR3 is 14 residues long. The CDR3 reads CSARDRAENNEQFF. The CDR3 DNA sequence: TGCAGTGCTAGAGATCGGGCAGAAAACAATGAGCAGTTCTTC.

The gene calls are TRBV4-1 and TRBJ2-2; 7 bases match TRBD1. With V trimmed by 1 base and J by 8 bases, 1 base remained unmatched. CDR1 is MGHRA and CDR2 is YSYEKL in the germline V gene. CDR3 length: 13 residues. This CDR3 reads CASSQVQGGELFF. The CDR3 coding sequence is TGCGCCAGCAGCCAAGTACAGGGGGGGGAGCTGTTTTTT.